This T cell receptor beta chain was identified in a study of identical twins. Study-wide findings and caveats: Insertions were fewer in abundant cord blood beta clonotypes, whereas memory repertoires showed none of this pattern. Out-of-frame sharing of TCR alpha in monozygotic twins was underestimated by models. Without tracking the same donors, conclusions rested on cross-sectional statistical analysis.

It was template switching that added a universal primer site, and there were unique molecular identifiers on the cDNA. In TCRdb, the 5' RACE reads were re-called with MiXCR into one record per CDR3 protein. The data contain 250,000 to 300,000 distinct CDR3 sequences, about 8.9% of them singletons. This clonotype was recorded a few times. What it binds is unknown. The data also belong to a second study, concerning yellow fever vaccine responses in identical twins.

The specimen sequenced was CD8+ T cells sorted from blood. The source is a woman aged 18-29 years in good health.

The CDR3 loop is CSVEDKRGVFTDTQYF. CDR3 DNA sequence: TGCAGCGTTGAAGATAAGCGGGGGGTATTCACAGATACGCAGTATTTT. This chain links TRBV29-1 with TRBJ2-3, with 9 bases lining up with TRBD2. CDR1 and CDR2 from the germline V gene are SQVTM and ANQGSEA. The CDR3 is 16 residues long. Trimming removed 0 bases from V and 2 bases from J; junction bases left unmatched: 6.